This T cell receptor beta chain comes out of a study of T cell responses to AZD1222 COVID-19 vaccine. Study-wide results and caveats: Clonal diversity may have been underestimated in mostly white British donors.

Germline loops: CDR1 SGHNT, CDR2 YYREEE (reference sequence). The ends lost 4 bases at V and 1 base at J; junction bases unmatched: 2. This CDR3 contains 14 residues. With regard to this clone: The antigen is not known.

Assay used: immunoSEQ multiplex PCR; TCRdb lists only in-frame clones, some missing. In the table there are some 150,000 clones, roughly 84% of which are singletons. The specimen was peripheral blood, collected 28 days after the second AZD1222 dose. The TCR comes from an adult who received the AZD1222 COVID-19 vaccine. The chain uses TRBV5-4 and TRBJ2-4; 7 nucleotides agree with TRBD1. CDR3 sequence: CASSQQGAKNIQYF. CDR3 nucleotides: TGTGCCAGCAGCCAACAGGGGGCCAAAAACATTCAGTACTTC.